This T cell receptor beta chain emerged from a study of blood T cell repertoires in COVID-19. Clones were sequenced by immunoSEQ multiplex PCR, and TCRdb holds only the in-frame ones, with some missing. The sample includes 230,000 or so clones, approximately 88% of them seen just once. V was trimmed by 4 bases and J by 5 bases, leaving 14 bases between them. Germline V gives CDR1 LNHNV, CDR2 YYDKDF (reference sequence). The CDR3 spans 15 residues. The sequencing input was PBMCs or T cells enriched from blood (not recorded which). V and J are TRBV15 and TRBJ1-4; D not certain. The clonotype was recovered from a woman aged 40 to 50 with acute COVID-19. CDR3: CATSTPDGRNEKLFF. The CDR3 nucleotides are TGTGCCACCAGCACCCCGGATGGGCGCAATGAAAAACTGTTTTTT.